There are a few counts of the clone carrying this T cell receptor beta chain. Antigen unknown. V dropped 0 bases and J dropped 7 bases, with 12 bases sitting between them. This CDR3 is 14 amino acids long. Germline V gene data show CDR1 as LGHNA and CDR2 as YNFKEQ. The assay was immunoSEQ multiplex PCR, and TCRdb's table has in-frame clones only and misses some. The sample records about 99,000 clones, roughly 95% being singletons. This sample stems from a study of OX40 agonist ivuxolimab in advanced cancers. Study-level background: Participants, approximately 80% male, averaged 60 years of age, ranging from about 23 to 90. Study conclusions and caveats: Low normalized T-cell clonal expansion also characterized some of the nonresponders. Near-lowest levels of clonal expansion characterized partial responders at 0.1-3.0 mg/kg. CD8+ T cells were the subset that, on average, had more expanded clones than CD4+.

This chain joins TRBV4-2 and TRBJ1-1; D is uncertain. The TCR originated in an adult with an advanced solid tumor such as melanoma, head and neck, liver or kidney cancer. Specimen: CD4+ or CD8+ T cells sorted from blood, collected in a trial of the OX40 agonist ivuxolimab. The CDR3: CASSQDKVEYEAFF. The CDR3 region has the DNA TGTGCCAGCAGCCAAGATAAGGTTGAATATGAAGCTTTCTTT.